Below, 9 T cell receptor beta chains from the same sample are listed, as sequenced in a study of beta chain features in type 1 diabetes (dated by TCRdb to between 2018 and 2020). The receptor library was made with the immunoSEQ multiplex PCR assay. All of the isolated RNA was reverse transcribed with the High Capacity cDNA Reverse Transcription Kit, so expressed TCRB transcripts were sequenced. This is the immuneACCESS table as TCRdb keeps it, with only in-frame sequences that have V and J called. A part of the clones is gone; compared with another copy, unresolved V genes explain less than half, and the rest is unexplained. The sample table holds about 220,000 clones, of which 11% were seen once. The ten largest make up 1% to 1.5% of the sample. The sequenced sample was central memory CD4+ T cells from blood. These TCRs come from a man aged 18 to 30 in good health.

The chain employs TRBV5-1 and TRBJ1-2; the D is unclear. Germline V gives CDR1 SGHRS, CDR2 YFSETQ. The CDR3 spans 12 residues. Between the trimmed V and J ends, which lost 0 bases and 5 bases, there was a span of 5 bases. Here the CDR3 reads CASSLEGYGYTF. CDR3 sequence (DNA): TGCGCCAGCAGCTTGGAAGGTTATGGCTACACCTTC.

The table lists this clone with a few counts. The CDR3 coding sequence is TGTGCCAGCTCACCACAACCAGCGGGGGACGAGCAGTACTTC. The encoded protein is CASSPQPAGDEQYF. J is TRBJ2-7 and V is TRBV18; 8 nucleotides match TRBD2. The CDR3 is made up of 14 amino acids. The V gene end was trimmed by 1 base and the J gene end by 5 bases; junction bases not matched to a gene: 4. The germline CDR1 and CDR2 sequences are KGHSH and LQKENI.

The gene calls are TRBV10-3 and TRBJ2-3; 9 bases map to TRBD1. Per germline, CDR1 ENHRY and CDR2 SYGVKD. The CDR3 totals 14 residues. V shed 6 bases, J shed 6 bases, and the junction held 7 bases outside the gene matches. This chain's CDR3 is CAIRPRDRDDTQYF. CDR3 coding DNA: TGTGCCATCAGACCCCGGGACAGGGATGATACGCAGTATTTT.

The sample holds a few counts of this clone. The J gene is TRBJ2-3, the V gene TRBV7-2; D ambiguous. CDR3 length equals 16 residues. Looked up from germline, CDR1 is SGHTA and CDR2 is FQGNSA. Trimming shortened V by 0 bases and J by 2 bases, and 12 bases separated the two germline ends. CDR3: CASSLASTVVTDTQYF. Written as DNA, the CDR3 is TGTGCCAGCAGCTTAGCGTCAACAGTAGTCACAGATACGCAGTATTTT.

The chain is built from TRBV2 and TRBJ1-2, with TRBD1 identical over 11 bases. The CDR3 spans 17 residues. V gave up 5 bases and J gave up 5 bases; unmatched junction bases: 13. Germline CDR1 and CDR2: SNHLY and FYNNEI. CDR3 loop: CASSPWGQGVPRYGYTF. Written as DNA, the CDR3 is TGTGCCAGCAGTCCCTGGGGACAGGGGGTTCCCCGGTATGGCTACACCTTC. Filled out from reference TRBV2 and TRBJ1-2, the complete variable domain reads EPEVTQTPSHQVTQMGQEVILRCVPISNHLYFYWYRQILGQKVEFLVSFYNNEISEKSEIFDDQFSVERPDGSNFTLKIRSTKLEDSAMYFCASSPWGQGVPRYGYTFGSGTRLTVV.

The rearrangement joins TRBV6-5 to TRBJ2-5, with D maybe TRBD2 (6 bases). The CDR3 is made up of 14 amino acids. CDR1 is MNHEY and CDR2 is SVGAGI in the germline V gene. The ends were cut back, 6 bases at V and 7 bases at J, with 18 bases in the middle. This CDR3 reads CASSPGTAWGTQYF. The CDR3 region has the DNA TGTGCCAGCAGCCCCGGGACTGCATGGGGGACCCAGTACTTC.

The CDR3 DNA reads TGTGCCAGCTCACCAAATGGGCCAGGTGCCTACGAGCAGTACTTC. It specifies CASSPNGPGAYEQYF. V and J are TRBV18 and TRBJ2-7, with D uncertain. This CDR3 contains 15 residues. Germline V gene data show CDR1 as KGHSH and CDR2 as LQKENI. Trimming cost V 2 bases and J 2 bases, with 13 bases left between them.

The chain couples TRBV4-2 to TRBJ2-1; perhaps TRBD2 as D (6 bases). CDR3 length: 17 amino acids. Germline-derived CDR1 and CDR2 are LGHNA and YNFKEQ. The V gene lost 4 bases and the J gene lost 10 bases, with 26 bases spanning the gap. Written as DNA, the CDR3 is TGTGCCAGCAGCCCCCACCGGTACTTACAAATGGGGAGGGAGCAGTTCTTC. Its protein is CASSPHRYLQMGREQFF.

This chain links TRBV5-1 with TRBJ2-4, with unresolved D. This CDR3 contains 16 residues. The ends were cut back, 4 bases at V and 1 base at J, with 15 bases in the middle. In germline, CDR1 is SGHRS, CDR2 YFSETQ. CDR3 protein: CASSPAPDRAKNIQYF. The DNA for the CDR3 is TGCGCCAGCAGCCCAGCGCCGGACCGGGCCAAAAACATTCAGTACTTC.